What follows is one T cell receptor (beta chain) and its context. The data derive from a study of shared clonotypes between healthy human individuals. Original analysis: As immunoSEQ supplied junction-only sequences (without quality scores), filtering differed. TCRdb keeps only in-frame clones here, not all; method: immunoSEQ multiplex PCR. That table is the source of V, J and clone size, and D and trimming were worked out from the DNA. The sample records roughly 2 million clones, about 94% being singletons. The TCR originated in a man aged 18 to 29 in good health. Specimen: naive CD4+ T cells sorted from blood. The subset was: CD45RA+ positively selected.

CDR3 region: CSVRTGGAYEQYF. The CDR3 region has the DNA TGCAGCGTCCGGACAGGGGGCGCCTACGAGCAGTACTTC. V and J are TRBV29-1 and TRBJ2-7, with 11 bases aligning to TRBD1. This CDR3 is 13 amino acids long. Trimming at V came to 6 bases and at J to 2 bases, leaving 3 bases not matched to a gene. CDR1 and CDR2 (germline): SQVTM, ANQGSEA.